Following are 10 T cell receptor beta chains from one sample sequenced in a study of blood T cell repertoires in COVID-19. Using immunoSEQ multiplex PCR, the repertoire was profiled, and TCRdb retains in-frame clones only, with some absent. Among about 110,000 clones listed, roughly 82% were seen once. Input material: peripheral blood. The receptors shown here come from a woman over 75 with active or convalescent COVID-19.

The chain is built from TRBV2 and TRBJ2-3; D may be TRBD2 (5 bases). V was pared by 5 bases and J by 5 bases, with 20 bases between. In germline, CDR1 is SNHLY, CDR2 FYNNEI. The CDR3 length is 16 residues. The CDR3 DNA sequence: TGTGCCAGCAGTCAGTTGCGGGCCCTCGCGGTAGATACGCAGTATTTT. This encodes CASSQLRALAVDTQYF.

This sequence joins TRBV5-4 and TRBJ2-1; weak D call: TRBD2 (6 bases). Germline V CDR1 and CDR2: SGHNT, YYREEE (reference sequence). The CDR3 runs to 14 residues. Trimming shortened V by 1 base and J by 8 bases, and 13 bases separated the two germline ends. The CDR3 is CASSLTPREDEQFF. The CDR3 region has the DNA TGTGCCAGCAGCTTGACACCCAGGGAGGATGAGCAGTTCTTC.

The chain combines TRBV5-5 with TRBJ1-2; 8 bases map to TRBD1. The CDR3 is 13 residues long. V was clipped by 5 bases and J by 4 bases; unmatched bases: 4. Germline V gene sequence: CDR1 SGHKS, CDR2 YYEKEE (reference sequence). The CDR3, as DNA: TGTGCCAGCAGAATAACAGGGGGCTATGGCTACACCTTC. It codes for CASRITGGYGYTF.

The V and J genes are TRBV7-6 and TRBJ2-3; 8 bases fit TRBD2. The CDR3 extends over 17 amino acids. The J segment lost 0 bases and the V segment lost 3 bases, leaving 8 bases of the junction unmatched. The germline V gene has CDR1 SGHVS and CDR2 FNYEAQ. This CDR3 reads CASSLGLAGASTDTQYF. CDR3 DNA sequence: TGTGCCAGCAGCTTGGGCCTAGCGGGCGCAAGCACAGATACGCAGTATTTT.

The chain carries TRBV5-1 and TRBJ2-2; TRBD1 aligns across 7 bases. Germline V lookup: CDR1 SGHRS, CDR2 YFSETQ. The V gene end was trimmed by 3 bases and the J gene end by 6 bases; junction bases not matched to a gene: 8. This CDR3 is built from 15 residues. The CDR3 nucleotides read TGCGCCAGCAGCTCCGGAGACAGGGTGGCCGGGGAGCTGTTTTTT. Amino acid sequence: CASSSGDRVAGELFF.

This clone appeared once. The V gene is TRBV9, the J gene TRBJ2-2, with 8 bases matching TRBD2. Germline V gives CDR1 SGDLS, CDR2 YYNGEE. The CDR3 covers 15 residues. V lost 6 bases to trimming and J lost 3 bases; unmatched junction nucleotides: 7. CDR3 protein: CASTPTSGYTGELFF. The CDR3 coding sequence is TGTGCCAGCACCCCCACTAGCGGCTACACCGGGGAGCTGTTTTTT.

The rearrangement links TRBV5-1 to TRBJ1-4, with 9 bases matching TRBD1. The CDR3 consists of 14 residues. Germline CDR1 and CDR2: SGHRS and YFSETQ. The junction had 6 bases not matched to a gene; V was cut back by 4 bases and J by 8 bases. The CDR3 region has the DNA TGCGCCAGCAGCCCCGGACAGGGGAGGGAAAAACTGTTTTTT. Amino acid sequence: CASSPGQGREKLFF. The whole variable domain, remainder taken from reference TRBV5-1 and TRBJ1-4, is KAGVTQTPRYLIKTRGQQVTLSCSPISGHRSVSWYQQTPGQGLQFLFEYFSETQRNKGNFPGRFSGRQFSNSRSEMNVSTLELGDSALYLCASSPGQGREKLFFGSGTQLSVL.

The chain carries TRBV27 and TRBJ2-7; the match to TRBD1 covers 12 bases. The germline V gene encodes CDR1 MNHEY and CDR2 SMNVEV (reference sequence). V gave up 3 bases and J gave up 6 bases; unmatched junction bases: 6. CDR3 length: 15 residues. CDR3 protein: CASSFRDRGRSEQYF. The CDR3, as DNA: TGTGCCAGCAGTTTTCGGGACAGGGGGCGAAGCGAGCAGTACTTC.

The rearrangement uses TRBV6-2 or TRBV6-3 and TRBJ2-1; the D gene is possibly TRBD2 (6 bases). The CDR3 spans 16 residues. The V gene lost 4 bases and the J gene lost 0 bases, with 13 bases spanning the gap. Germline V gene lookup returns CDR1 MNHEY and CDR2 SVGEGT. CDR3 in amino acids: CASSLPPGVSYNEQFF. The CDR3 DNA follows: TGTGCCAGCAGTTTACCCCCGGGAGTCTCCTACAATGAGCAGTTCTTC.

The rearrangement links TRBV28 to TRBJ1-2; the D is unclear. Trimming left V 5 bases short and J 4 bases short, with 11 bases between. The CDR3 consists of 13 residues. CDR1 is MDHEN and CDR2 is SYDVKM in the germline V gene. The CDR3 DNA reads TGTGCCAGCAGTGCCCAGTTGGTCTATGGCTACACCTTC. Its translation is CASSAQLVYGYTF.